What follows are 29 T cell receptor beta chains derived from one specimen sequenced in a study of blood T cell repertoires in COVID-19. The method was immunoSEQ multiplex PCR; TCRdb's version includes in-frame clones alone and lacks a portion of them. The top ten hold 2.2% of the sample, which has some 230,000 clones, 80% to 90% seen once. The sample taken for sequencing was peripheral blood. The receptors derive from a man aged 25 to 45 who had recovered from COVID-19.

This clone was seen just once. V is TRBV4-1 and J is TRBJ2-3; TRBD1 matches at 7 bases. This CDR3 has 15 residues. Trimming took 0 bases from V and 5 from J; bases not matched to a gene: 5. From germline, CDR1 is MGHRA and CDR2 YSYEKL. The CDR3 sequence is CASSQDRGTRDTQYF. In nucleotides, the CDR3 is TGCGCCAGCAGCCAAGACAGGGGGACAAGAGATACGCAGTATTTT.

This sequence joins TRBV4-2 and TRBJ1-5, with unresolved D. The ends were cut back, 5 bases at V and 6 bases at J, with 23 bases in the middle. The CDR3 length is 17 residues. Per the germline V gene, CDR1 is LGHNA and CDR2 is YNFKEQ. The CDR3 nucleotides read TGTGCCAGCAGCGAAGTCCAGGTGGGAGCCCAAGGTCAGCCCCAGCATTTT. The encoded protein is CASSEVQVGAQGQPQHF.

This clone has a single count. The chain has TRBV6-5 and TRBJ2-1; D perhaps matches TRBD2 (7 bases). V lost 2 bases, J lost 11 bases, and 19 bases lay in between. This CDR3 is 15 amino acids long. From germline, CDR1 is MNHEY and CDR2 SVGAGI. CDR3 sequence: CASSYDGTRGGKQFF. The CDR3 DNA reads TGTGCCAGCAGTTACGACGGGACAAGGGGAGGGAAGCAGTTCTTC.

The chain combines TRBV6-1 with TRBJ2-2; perhaps TRBD1 as D (6 bases). CDR1 MNHNS and CDR2 SASEGT come from the germline V gene. The CDR3 contains 18 residues. V was shortened by 4 bases and J by 4 bases, with 22 bases between the two germline ends. CDR3 region: CASSANPPGQITTGELFF. As DNA, the CDR3 is TGTGCCAGCAGTGCCAACCCCCCGGGACAAATCACCACCGGGGAGCTGTTTTTT.

V is TRBV28 and J is TRBJ1-5, with TRBD1 matching over 12 bases. The CDR3 is 19 amino acids. Germline CDR1 MDHEN, CDR2 SYDVKM. The V gene end was trimmed by 2 bases and the J gene end by 2 bases; junction bases not matched to a gene: 10. CDR3 sequence reads: CASSLIGTGGAYGNQPQHF. The CDR3 bases are TGTGCCAGCAGTTTAATCGGGACAGGGGGCGCTTATGGCAATCAGCCCCAGCATTTT.

The chain links TRBV20-1 to TRBJ2-1; 8 bases align to TRBD2. Germline values: CDR1 DFQATT, CDR2 SNEGSKA (reference sequence). Trimming removed 3 bases from V and 9 bases from J; junction bases left unmatched: 4. The CDR3 is 12 amino acids. The CDR3 loop reads CSASTSGAEQFF. CDR3 in DNA: TGCAGTGCTAGTACTAGCGGTGCTGAGCAGTTCTTC.

This chain uses TRBV7-9 with TRBJ2-1, with 7 nucleotides matching TRBD2. The CDR3 loop spans 15 amino acids. Trimming at V came to 0 bases and at J to 3 bases, leaving 2 bases not matched to a gene. Germline V gene lookup returns CDR1 SEHNR and CDR2 FQNEAQ (reference sequence). DNA for the CDR3: TGTGCCAGCAGCTTAGCGCTAGCGGACTACAATGAGCAGTTCTTC. It is translated as CASSLALADYNEQFF.

The rearrangement links TRBV15 to TRBJ1-5, with D hard to call. Germline CDR1 is LNHNV and CDR2 is YYDKDF (reference sequence). The CDR3 extends over 17 amino acids. Trimming stripped 1 base from V and 0 bases from J, with 13 bases between. This CDR3 reads CATSRAVTPYSNQPQHF. The CDR3 nucleotides read TGTGCCACCAGCAGAGCGGTGACACCCTATAGCAATCAGCCCCAGCATTTT. The variable domain in full, with the rest retrieved from reference TRBV15 and TRBJ1-5, is DAMVIQNPRYQVTQFGKPVTLSCSQTLNHNVMYWYQQKSSQAPKLLFHYYDKDFNNEADTPDNFQSRRPNTSFCFLDIRSPGLGDTAMYLCATSRAVTPYSNQPQHFGDGTRLSIL.

The V gene is TRBV11-2, the J gene TRBJ1-5; D not certain. Per germline, CDR1 SGHAT and CDR2 FQNNGV. With 1 base removed from V and 1 base from J, the gap between germline ends came to 8 bases. The CDR3 spans 15 residues. The CDR3 DNA sequence: TGTGCCAGCAGCTTAGGAGGCACCAGCAATCAGCCCCAGCATTTT. Translated: CASSLGGTSNQPQHF.

V usage is TRBV6-2 or TRBV6-3 and J usage is TRBJ2-4; D remains unclear. V lost 3 bases and J lost 9, with 24 bases in between. CDR1 and CDR2 from the germline V gene are MNHEY and SVGEGT. This CDR3 contains 17 residues. CDR3 coding DNA: TGTGCCAGCAGTTATTTTCTTGCGAGGCCGATTTCGGTCATTCAGTACTTC. Translation: CASSYFLARPISVIQYF.

The chain carries TRBV7-9 and TRBJ2-1; 10 bases agree with TRBD2. This CDR3 region has 15 residues. The germline gives CDR1 SEHNR, CDR2 FQNEAQ (reference sequence). V was pared by 5 bases and J by 7 bases, with 8 bases of the junction left unmatched. Here the CDR3 reads CASSPRSGGENEQFF. The CDR3 DNA is TGTGCCAGCAGCCCTAGGAGCGGGGGGGAGAATGAGCAGTTCTTC.

This clone was found once. This sequence joins TRBV4-3 and TRBJ1-5; D is ambiguous. The CDR3 contains 12 residues. The germline V gene encodes CDR1 LGHNA and CDR2 YSLEER. V shed 3 bases and J shed 11 bases, with 11 bases lying between them. CDR3: CASSQGNGAQHF. The CDR3 nucleotides read TGCGCCAGCAGCCAGGGAAACGGGGCCCAGCATTTT.

The chain couples TRBV14 to TRBJ1-1; D unresolved. The CDR3 runs 14 residues. Germline V gene data show CDR1 as SGHDN and CDR2 as FVKESK. The V end lost 4 bases, the J end lost 3 bases, and 12 bases lay between the germline ends. The CDR3 loop is CASSRWATYTEAFF. DNA for the CDR3: TGTGCCAGCAGCCGATGGGCTACCTACACTGAAGCTTTCTTT.

The chain couples TRBV19 to TRBJ2-7, with 7 bases matching TRBD1. CDR1 LNHDA and CDR2 SQIVND come from the germline V gene (reference sequence). This CDR3 region has 14 residues. J gave up 4 bases and V 5 bases, and 8 bases lay outside the gene matches. The CDR3 coding sequence is TGTGCCAGTAGTCCCCGACAGGGAAGATACGAGCAGTACTTC. Amino acids: CASSPRQGRYEQYF.

The chain has TRBV10-1 and TRBJ2-7; 8 nucleotides align to TRBD2. From germline, CDR1 is WNHNN and CDR2 SYGVQD (reference sequence). V gave up 3 bases and J gave up 0 bases; unmatched junction bases: 13. The CDR3 extends over 18 amino acids. CDR3 in DNA: TGCGCCAGCAGTGATGAGCGGGGGTTTTGGGGGAGCTCCTACGAGCAGTACTTC. This codes for CASSDERGFWGSSYEQYF.

The J gene is TRBJ1-5, the V gene TRBV7-9; D perhaps matches TRBD1 (5 bases). The germline CDR1 and CDR2 sequences are SEHNR and FQNEAQ (reference sequence). The V gene lost 7 bases and the J gene lost 6 bases, with 25 bases spanning the gap. This CDR3 comprises 17 residues. The CDR3 reads CASTGRAGGIDPQPQHF. The CDR3 region has the DNA TGTGCCAGCACAGGGCGCGCGGGGGGTATAGACCCTCAGCCCCAGCATTTT.

This rearrangement joins TRBV20-1 to TRBJ1-1, with D possibly being TRBD1 (6 bases). V was pared by 5 bases and J by 3 bases, with 7 bases between. The germline CDR1 and CDR2 sequences are DFQATT and SNEGSKA (reference sequence). The CDR3 totals 11 residues. The CDR3, as DNA: TGCAGTGCTGAGGGGGACACTGAAGCTTTCTTT. Its protein product is CSAEGDTEAFF.

This sequence joins TRBV6-4 and TRBJ2-1, with TRBD1 as a possible D gene (5 bases). This CDR3 contains 15 residues. Germline lookup yields CDR1 MRHNA and CDR2 SNTAGT. Trimming stripped 3 bases from V and 1 base from J, with 10 bases between. CDR3 amino acids: CASSEGLDSYNEQFF. DNA of the CDR3: TGTGCCAGCAGTGAGGGGCTTGATTCCTACAATGAGCAGTTCTTC.

The chain joins TRBV18 to TRBJ1-2, with D possibly TRBD1 on 6 matching bases. The CDR3 is 16 residues long. V gave up 8 bases and J gave up 6 bases, with 25 bases separating them. Looked up from germline, CDR1 is KGHSH and CDR2 is LQKENI. The CDR3 loop reads CASAASPGVRPHGYTF. CDR3 bases: TGTGCCAGCGCGGCCTCCCCAGGGGTTAGACCCCATGGCTACACCTTC.

This clone was detected only once. This chain connects TRBV7-2 to TRBJ2-3; D call uncertain. The germline V gene has CDR1 SGHTA and CDR2 FQGNSA. The CDR3 consists of 13 residues. Trimming pared 5 bases from V and 11 bases from J, leaving 17 bases between. CDR3 amino acids: CASSHPSGVKQYF. The CDR3 DNA is TGTGCCAGCAGCCACCCCAGTGGAGTGAAGCAGTATTTT.

J is TRBJ1-2 and V is TRBV5-5; 7 bases are a match to TRBD1. Trimming cost V 3 bases and J 8 bases; bases outside gene matches: 19. The CDR3 runs 17 residues. The germline CDR1 and CDR2 sequences are SGHKS and YYEKEE (reference sequence). The CDR3 DNA sequence: TGTGCCAGCAGCTGGACAGGCGATCAGTCAATAATATCAGGCTACACCTTC. Encoded protein: CASSWTGDQSIISGYTF. The whole variable domain, filled in from reference TRBV5-5 and TRBJ1-2, reads DAGVTQSPTHLIKTRGQQVTLRCSPISGHKSVSWYQQVLGQGPQFIFQYYEKEERGRGNFPDRFSARQFPNYSSELNVNALLLGDSALYLCASSWTGDQSIISGYTFGSGTRLTVV.

In its sample, this clone was seen a few times. The gene calls are TRBV3-1 (or the pseudogene TRBV3-2) and TRBJ1-3; D is undetermined. Germline V CDR1 and CDR2: LGHDT, YNNKEL (reference sequence). This CDR3 region has 14 residues. The V gene lost 8 bases and the J gene lost 0 bases, with 11 bases spanning the gap. The CDR3 sequence: CASPSVASGNTIYF. Here the CDR3 DNA reads TGTGCCAGCCCATCCGTGGCCTCTGGAAACACCATATATTTT.

The chain is built from TRBV5-1 and TRBJ1-6; D unclear. Germline CDR1 and CDR2: SGHRS and YFSETQ. V was shortened by 4 bases and J by 0 bases, with 11 bases between the two germline ends. The CDR3 contains 16 residues. The CDR3 coding sequence is TGCGCCAGCAGCCCCTCTATGAGCTCCTATAATTCACCCCTCCACTTT. It encodes CASSPSMSSYNSPLHF. The whole variable domain, filled in from reference TRBV5-1 and TRBJ1-6, reads KAGVTQTPRYLIKTRGQQVTLSCSPISGHRSVSWYQQTPGQGLQFLFEYFSETQRNKGNFPGRFSGRQFSNSRSEMNVSTLELGDSALYLCASSPSMSSYNSPLHFGNGTRLTVT.

The chain links TRBV7-2 to TRBJ2-1; 7 bases agree with TRBD2. V shed 7 bases, J shed 6 bases, and the junction held 12 bases outside the gene matches. Germline V gene data show CDR1 as SGHTA and CDR2 as FQGNSA. This CDR3 has 15 amino acids. In DNA, the CDR3 is TGTGCCAGCAACCCCGCTAGCGGCCTCAGCAATGAGCAGTTCTTC. As protein: CASNPASGLSNEQFF.

The CDR3, as DNA: TGTGCCAGCAGATCCTCCGGACAGGGATACGGAAACACCATATATTTT. It translates to CASRSSGQGYGNTIYF. The gene calls are TRBV7-9 and TRBJ1-3, with 8 nucleotides matching TRBD1. The CDR3 consists of 16 residues. V shed 6 bases, J shed 4 bases, and the junction held 11 bases outside the gene matches. Germline CDR1 SEHNR, CDR2 FQNEAQ (reference sequence).

V and J are TRBV18 and TRBJ1-5; D unclear. Between the trimmed V and J ends, which lost 2 bases and 3 bases, there was a span of 14 bases. The CDR3 runs 16 residues. Germline CDR1 is KGHSH and CDR2 is LQKENI. CDR3 protein: CASSPMSVQPNQPQHF. CDR3 DNA sequence: TGTGCCAGCTCACCAATGAGCGTACAACCCAATCAGCCCCAGCATTTT.

The chain recombines TRBV24-1 with TRBJ2-2; no reliable D call. Germline V lookup: CDR1 KGHDR, CDR2 SFDVKD. Between the trimmed V and J ends, which lost 5 bases and 6 bases, there was a span of 6 bases. The CDR3 has 12 amino acids. Here the CDR3 DNA reads TGTGCCACCAGTGGGCTTTCCGGGGAGCTGTTTTTT. This encodes CATSGLSGELFF.

This rearrangement joins TRBV7-2 to TRBJ2-2, with 7 bases lining up with TRBD1. The CDR3 is made up of 14 amino acids. J lost 4 bases, V lost 3 bases, and 2 bases had no gene match. The germline gives CDR1 SGHTA, CDR2 FQGNSA. The CDR3 loop is CASSLGQFTGELFF. In DNA form, the CDR3 reads TGTGCCAGCAGCTTGGGACAGTTCACCGGGGAGCTGTTTTTT.

V is TRBV9 and J is TRBJ1-2; maybe TRBD1 (6 bases). Trimming cost V 0 bases and J 6 bases, with 12 bases left between them. CDR1 and CDR2 (germline): SGDLS, YYNGEE. This CDR3 region has 14 residues. CDR3 nucleotides: TGTGCCAGCAGCGTAGTTAAAGGGGGGGATGGCTACACCTTC. It specifies CASSVVKGGDGYTF.